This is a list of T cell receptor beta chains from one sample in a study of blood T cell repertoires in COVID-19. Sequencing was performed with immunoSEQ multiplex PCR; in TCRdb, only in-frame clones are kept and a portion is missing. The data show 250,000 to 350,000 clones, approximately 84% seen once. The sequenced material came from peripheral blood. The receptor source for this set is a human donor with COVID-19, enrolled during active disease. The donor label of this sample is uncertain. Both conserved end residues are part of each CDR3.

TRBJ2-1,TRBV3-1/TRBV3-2,CASSPISGLADYNEQFF
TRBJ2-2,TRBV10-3,CAISGLADNTGELFF
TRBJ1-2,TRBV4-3,CASSQDRGQGGYTF
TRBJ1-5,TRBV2,CASSNRQGENQPQHF
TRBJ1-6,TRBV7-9,CASERTGDSSYNSPLHF
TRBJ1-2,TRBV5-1,CASSLGGQGAYGYTF
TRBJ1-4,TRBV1,CTSSGGGQGSPNEKLFF
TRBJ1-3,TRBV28,CASSLVRGQWSSGNTIYF
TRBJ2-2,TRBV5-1,CASSSLTGINTGELFF
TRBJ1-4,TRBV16,CASSQSGASEVEKLFF
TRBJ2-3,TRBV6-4,CAAILSVCTDTQYF
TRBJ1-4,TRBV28,CASGPPGTATNEKLFF
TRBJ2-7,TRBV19,CASSIGTGGYEQYF